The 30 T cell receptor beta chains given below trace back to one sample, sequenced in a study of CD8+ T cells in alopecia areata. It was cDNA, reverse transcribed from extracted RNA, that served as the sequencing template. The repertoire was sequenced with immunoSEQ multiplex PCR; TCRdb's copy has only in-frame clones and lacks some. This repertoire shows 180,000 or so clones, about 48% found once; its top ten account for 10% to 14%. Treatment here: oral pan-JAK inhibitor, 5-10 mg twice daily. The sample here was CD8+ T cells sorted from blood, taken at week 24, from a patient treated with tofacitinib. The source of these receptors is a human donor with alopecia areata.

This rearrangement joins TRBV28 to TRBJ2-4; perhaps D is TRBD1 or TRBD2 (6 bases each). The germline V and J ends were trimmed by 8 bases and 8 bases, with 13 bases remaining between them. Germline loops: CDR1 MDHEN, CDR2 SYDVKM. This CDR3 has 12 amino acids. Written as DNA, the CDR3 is TGTGCCAGCCGTAGGGGGGTTGACATTCAGTACTTC. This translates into CASRRGVDIQYF.

The CDR3 region has the DNA TGTGCCATCGGGAACACTGAAGCTTTCTTT. It translates to CAIGNTEAFF. The rearrangement links TRBV6-6 to TRBJ1-1; D ambiguous. CDR1 and CDR2 from the germline V gene are MNHNY and SVGAGI (reference sequence). Between the trimmed V and J ends, which lost 10 bases and 1 base, there was a span of 4 bases. The CDR3 is 10 residues long.

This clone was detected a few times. CDR3 loop: CAWRSPLAGGGEQFF. The CDR3 DNA sequence: TGTGCCTGGCGCTCCCCCCTAGCGGGGGGGGGTGAGCAGTTCTTC. J is TRBJ2-1 and V is TRBV30, with TRBD2 matching 12 bases. Per germline, CDR1 GTSNPN and CDR2 SVGIG (reference sequence). With 5 bases clipped from V and 9 bases from J, the junction kept 11 bases outside the gene matches. This CDR3 comprises 15 residues.

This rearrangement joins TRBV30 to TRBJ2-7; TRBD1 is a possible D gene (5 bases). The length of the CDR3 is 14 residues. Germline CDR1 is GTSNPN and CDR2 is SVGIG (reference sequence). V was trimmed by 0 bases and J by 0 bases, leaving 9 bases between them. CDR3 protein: CAWSVAGNSYEQYF. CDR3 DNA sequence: TGTGCCTGGAGTGTGGCAGGGAACTCCTACGAGCAGTACTTC.

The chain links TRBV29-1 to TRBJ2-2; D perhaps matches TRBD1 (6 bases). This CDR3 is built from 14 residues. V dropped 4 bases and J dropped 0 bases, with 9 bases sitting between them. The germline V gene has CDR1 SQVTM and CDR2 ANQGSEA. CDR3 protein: CSVVSGANTGELFF. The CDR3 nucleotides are TGCAGCGTTGTATCAGGGGCGAACACCGGGGAGCTGTTTTTT.

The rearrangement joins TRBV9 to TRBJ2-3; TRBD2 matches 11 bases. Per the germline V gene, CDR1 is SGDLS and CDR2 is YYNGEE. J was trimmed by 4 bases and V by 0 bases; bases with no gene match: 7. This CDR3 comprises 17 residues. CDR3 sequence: CASSVGSGGVYADTQYF. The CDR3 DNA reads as TGTGCCAGCAGCGTAGGTAGCGGGGGGGTTTACGCAGATACGCAGTATTTT.

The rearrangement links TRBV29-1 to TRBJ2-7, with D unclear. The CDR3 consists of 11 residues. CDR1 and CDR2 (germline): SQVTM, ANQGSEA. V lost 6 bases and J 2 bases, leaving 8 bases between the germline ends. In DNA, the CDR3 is TGCAGCGTCCTAGGAGCCTACGAGCAGTACTTC. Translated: CSVLGAYEQYF.

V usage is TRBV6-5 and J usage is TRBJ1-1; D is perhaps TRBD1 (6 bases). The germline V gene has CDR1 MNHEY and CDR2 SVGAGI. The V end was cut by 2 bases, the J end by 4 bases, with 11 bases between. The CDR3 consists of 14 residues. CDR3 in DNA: TGTGCCAGCAGTTACCGAGGGGGAGGCACTGAAGCTTTCTTT. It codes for CASSYRGGGTEAFF.

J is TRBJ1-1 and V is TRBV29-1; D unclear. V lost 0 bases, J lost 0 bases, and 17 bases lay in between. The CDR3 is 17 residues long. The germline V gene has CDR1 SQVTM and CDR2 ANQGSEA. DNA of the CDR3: TGCAGCGTTGAAGATTGGAACTCTAAGAATCTGAACACTGAAGCTTTCTTT. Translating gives CSVEDWNSKNLNTEAFF.

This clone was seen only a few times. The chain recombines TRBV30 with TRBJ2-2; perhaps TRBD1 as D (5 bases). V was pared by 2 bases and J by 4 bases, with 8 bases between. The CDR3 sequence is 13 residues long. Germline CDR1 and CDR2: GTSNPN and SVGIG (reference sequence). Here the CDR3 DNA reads TGTGCCTGGAGTCAGGGAACCACCGGGGAGCTGTTTTTT. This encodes CAWSQGTTGELFF.

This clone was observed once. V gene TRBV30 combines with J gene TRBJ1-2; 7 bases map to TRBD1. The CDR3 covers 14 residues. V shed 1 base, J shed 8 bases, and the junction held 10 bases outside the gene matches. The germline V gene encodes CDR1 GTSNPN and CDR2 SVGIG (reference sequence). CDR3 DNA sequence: TGTGCCTGGAGTGGGGGAATCGACAGGGAAGGCTACACCTTC. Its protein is CAWSGGIDREGYTF.

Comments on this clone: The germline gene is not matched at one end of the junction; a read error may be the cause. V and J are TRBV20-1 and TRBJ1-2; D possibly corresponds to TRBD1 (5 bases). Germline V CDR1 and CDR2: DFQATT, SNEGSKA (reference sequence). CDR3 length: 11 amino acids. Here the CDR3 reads CSAGDSYGYTF. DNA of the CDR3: TGCAGTGCTGGAGACAGTTATGGCTACACCTTC.

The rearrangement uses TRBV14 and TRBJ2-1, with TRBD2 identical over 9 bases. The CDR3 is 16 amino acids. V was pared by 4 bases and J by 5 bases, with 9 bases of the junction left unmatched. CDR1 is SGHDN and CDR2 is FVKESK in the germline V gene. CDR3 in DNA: TGTGCCAGCAGCCCGTCGCCTAGCGGGGTTAACAATGAGCAGTTCTTC. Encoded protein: CASSPSPSGVNNEQFF.

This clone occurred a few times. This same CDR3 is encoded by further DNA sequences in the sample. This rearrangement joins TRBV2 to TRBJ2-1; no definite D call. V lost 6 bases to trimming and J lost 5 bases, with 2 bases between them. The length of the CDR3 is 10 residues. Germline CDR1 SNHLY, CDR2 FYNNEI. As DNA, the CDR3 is TGTGCCAGCAGGGACAATGAGCAGTTCTTC. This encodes CASRDNEQFF.

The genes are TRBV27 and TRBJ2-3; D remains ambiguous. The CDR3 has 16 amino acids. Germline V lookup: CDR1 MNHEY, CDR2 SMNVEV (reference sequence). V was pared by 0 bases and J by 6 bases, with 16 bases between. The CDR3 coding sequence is TGTGCCAGCAGTTTATCGGCCGGTTCTACTACGGATACGCAGTATTTT. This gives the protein CASSLSAGSTTDTQYF.

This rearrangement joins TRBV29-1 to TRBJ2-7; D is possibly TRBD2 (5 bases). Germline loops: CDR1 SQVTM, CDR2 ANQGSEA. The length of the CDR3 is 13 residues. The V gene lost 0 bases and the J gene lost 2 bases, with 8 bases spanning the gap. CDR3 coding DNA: TGCAGCGTTGAAGATCGGGGTACCTACGAGCAGTACTTC. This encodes CSVEDRGTYEQYF.

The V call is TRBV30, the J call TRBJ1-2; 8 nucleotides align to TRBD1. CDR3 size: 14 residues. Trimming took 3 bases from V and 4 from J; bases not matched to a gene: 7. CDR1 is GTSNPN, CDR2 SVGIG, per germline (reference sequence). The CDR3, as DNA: TGTGCCTGGAGAAGGGACAGGACTTCCTATGGCTACACCTTC. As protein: CAWRRDRTSYGYTF.

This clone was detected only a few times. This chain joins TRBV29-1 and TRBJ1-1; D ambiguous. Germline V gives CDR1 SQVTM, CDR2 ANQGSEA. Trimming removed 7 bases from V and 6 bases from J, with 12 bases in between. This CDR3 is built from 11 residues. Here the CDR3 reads CSARRSSEAFF. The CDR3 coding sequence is TGCAGCGCTAGAAGGTCGTCTGAAGCTTTCTTT.

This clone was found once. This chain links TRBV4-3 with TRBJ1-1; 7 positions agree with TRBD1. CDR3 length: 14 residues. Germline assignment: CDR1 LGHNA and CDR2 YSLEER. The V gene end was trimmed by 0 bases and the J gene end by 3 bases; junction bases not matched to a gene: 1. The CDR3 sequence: CASSQETGDTEAFF. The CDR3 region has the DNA TGCGCCAGCAGCCAAGAAACAGGGGACACTGAAGCTTTCTTT.

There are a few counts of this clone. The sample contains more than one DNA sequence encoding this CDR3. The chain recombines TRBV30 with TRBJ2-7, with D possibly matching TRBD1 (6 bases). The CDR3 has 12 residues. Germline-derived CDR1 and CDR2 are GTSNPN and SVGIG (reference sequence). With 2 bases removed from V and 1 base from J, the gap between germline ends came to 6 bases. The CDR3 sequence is CAWSTGSYEQYF. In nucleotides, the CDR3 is TGTGCCTGGAGTACAGGGTCCTACGAGCAGTACTTC.

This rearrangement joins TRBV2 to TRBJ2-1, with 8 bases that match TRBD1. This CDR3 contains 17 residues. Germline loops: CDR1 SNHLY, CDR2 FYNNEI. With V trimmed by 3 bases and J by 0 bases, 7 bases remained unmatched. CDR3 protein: CASSDWGQVSSYNEQFF. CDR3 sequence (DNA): TGTGCCAGCAGTGACTGGGGACAGGTTAGCTCCTACAATGAGCAGTTCTTC.

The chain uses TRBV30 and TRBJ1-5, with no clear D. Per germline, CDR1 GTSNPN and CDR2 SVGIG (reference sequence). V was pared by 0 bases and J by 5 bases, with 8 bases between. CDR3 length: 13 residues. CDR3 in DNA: TGTGCCTGGAGTGTACATGGGGATCAGCCCCAGCATTTT. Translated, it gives CAWSVHGDQPQHF.

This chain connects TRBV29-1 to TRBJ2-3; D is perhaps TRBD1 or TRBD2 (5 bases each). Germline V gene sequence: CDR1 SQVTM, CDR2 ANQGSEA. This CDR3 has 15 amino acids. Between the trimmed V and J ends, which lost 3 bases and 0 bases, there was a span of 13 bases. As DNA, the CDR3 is TGCAGCGTTGAGGGGGACCCATTTAGCACAGATACGCAGTATTTT. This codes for CSVEGDPFSTDTQYF.

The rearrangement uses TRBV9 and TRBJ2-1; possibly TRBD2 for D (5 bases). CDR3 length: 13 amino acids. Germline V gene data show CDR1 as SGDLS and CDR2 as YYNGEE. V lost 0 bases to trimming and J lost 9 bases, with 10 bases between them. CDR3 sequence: CASSVAPAGEQFF. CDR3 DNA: TGTGCCAGCAGCGTAGCTCCGGCGGGTGAGCAGTTCTTC.

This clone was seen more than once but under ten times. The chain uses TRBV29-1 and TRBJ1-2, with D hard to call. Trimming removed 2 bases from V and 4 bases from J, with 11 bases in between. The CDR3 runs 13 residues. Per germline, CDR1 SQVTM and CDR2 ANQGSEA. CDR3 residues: CSVETADLYGYTF. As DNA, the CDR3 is TGCAGCGTTGAAACGGCGGACCTCTATGGCTACACCTTC.

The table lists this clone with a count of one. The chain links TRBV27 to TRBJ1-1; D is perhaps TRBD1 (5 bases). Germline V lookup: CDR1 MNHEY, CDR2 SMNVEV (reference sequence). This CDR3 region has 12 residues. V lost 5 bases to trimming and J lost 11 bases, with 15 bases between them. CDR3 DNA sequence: TGTGCCAGCAGTCCTGGGGTGGGGGAGGCTTTCTTT. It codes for CASSPGVGEAFF.

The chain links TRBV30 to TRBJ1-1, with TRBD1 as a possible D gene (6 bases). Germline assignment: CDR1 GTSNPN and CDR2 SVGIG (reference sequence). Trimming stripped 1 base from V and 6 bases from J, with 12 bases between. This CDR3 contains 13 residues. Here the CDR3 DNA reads TGTGCCTGGAGTGAAACCGGACAGCCTGAAGCTTTCTTT. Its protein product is CAWSETGQPEAFF.

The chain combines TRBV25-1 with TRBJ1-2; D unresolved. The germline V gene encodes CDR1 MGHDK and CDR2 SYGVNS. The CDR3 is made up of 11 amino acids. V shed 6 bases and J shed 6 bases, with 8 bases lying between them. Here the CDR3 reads CASRGRDGYTF. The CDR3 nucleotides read TGTGCCAGCAGGGGGAGGGATGGCTACACCTTC.

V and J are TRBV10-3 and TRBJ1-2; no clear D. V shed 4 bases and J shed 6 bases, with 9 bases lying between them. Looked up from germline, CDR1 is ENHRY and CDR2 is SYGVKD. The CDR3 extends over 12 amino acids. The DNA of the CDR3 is TGTGCCATCAGTGGCCAAGGTAATGGCTACACCTTC. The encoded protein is CAISGQGNGYTF.

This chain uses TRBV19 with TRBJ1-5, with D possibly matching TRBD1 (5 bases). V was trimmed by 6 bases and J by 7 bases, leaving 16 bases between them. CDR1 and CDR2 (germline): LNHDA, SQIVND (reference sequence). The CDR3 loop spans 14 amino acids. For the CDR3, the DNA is TGTGCCAGTAGCGCCGGGGGGGTCTGGCAGCCCCAGCATTTT. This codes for CASSAGGVWQPQHF. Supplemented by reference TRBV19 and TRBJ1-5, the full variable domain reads DGGITQSPKYLFRKEGQNVTLSCEQNLNHDAMYWYRQDPGQGLRLIYYSQIVNDFQKGDIAEGYSVSREKKESFPLTVTSAQKNPTAFYLCASSAGGVWQPQHFGDGTRLSIL.